The entry below gives a single T cell receptor (beta chain) sequence along with its context. The antigen is not known. The CDR3 has 15 residues. The ends were cut back, 0 bases at V and 4 bases at J, with 10 bases in the middle. Germline assignment: CDR1 SGHRS and CDR2 YFSETQ. The data stem from a study of shared clonotypes between healthy human individuals. Study background: In total, the donors were a couple of women and three men aged 18 to 49. Broader study findings: Rarefaction exposed incomplete sorted-subset sequencing despite large depth.

The data were produced by immunoSEQ multiplex PCR, yet TCRdb's version contains in-frame clones alone and is incomplete. The sample yields under 300,000 clones, approximately 65% seen once. The clonotype originates from a man aged 25-45 years in good health. V usage is TRBV5-1 and J usage is TRBJ2-2; no firm D call. Sequenced material: memory CD4+ T cells sorted from blood. Subset defined: CD45RA-negative fraction. CDR3 in DNA: TGCGCCAGCAGCTTGGACCCAGCATCCACCGGGGAGCTGTTTTTT. Its translation is CASSLDPASTGELFF.